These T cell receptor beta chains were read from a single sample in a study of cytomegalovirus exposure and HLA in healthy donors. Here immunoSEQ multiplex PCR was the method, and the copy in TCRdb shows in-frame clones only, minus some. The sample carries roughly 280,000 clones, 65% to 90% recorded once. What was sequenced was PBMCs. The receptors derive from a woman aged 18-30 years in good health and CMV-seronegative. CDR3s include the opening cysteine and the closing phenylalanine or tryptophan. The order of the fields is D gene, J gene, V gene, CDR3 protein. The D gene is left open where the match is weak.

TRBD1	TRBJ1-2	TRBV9	CASSEETGSGYTF
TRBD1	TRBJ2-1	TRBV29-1	CSVRQGAYNEQFF
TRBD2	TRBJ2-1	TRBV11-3	CASSLVTGLANEQFF
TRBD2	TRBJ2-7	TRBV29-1	CSVVSGTSYEQYF
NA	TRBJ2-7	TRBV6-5	CASSSGATDPYEQYF
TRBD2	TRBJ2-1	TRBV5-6	CASSWTSPDNEQFF
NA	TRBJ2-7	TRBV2	CASSRETDFSFYEQYF
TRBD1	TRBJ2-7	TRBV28	CASSPLRDSSYEQYF
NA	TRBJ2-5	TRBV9	CASNRLVQETQYF
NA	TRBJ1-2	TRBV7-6	CASSLGGGDAYGYTF
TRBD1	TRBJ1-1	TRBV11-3	CASSFTDREAFF
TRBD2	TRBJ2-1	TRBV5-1	CASSLEAGGYNEQFF
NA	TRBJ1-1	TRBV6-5	CASSQGVRSTEAFF
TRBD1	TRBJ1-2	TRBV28	CASSFYGQAHYGYTF
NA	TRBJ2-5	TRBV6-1	CASAVTTSPETQYF
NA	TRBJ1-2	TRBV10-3	CAISEQFLYGYTF
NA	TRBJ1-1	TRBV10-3	CAISESLDSPNTEAFF
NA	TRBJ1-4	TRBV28	CASSLGGGAEKLFF
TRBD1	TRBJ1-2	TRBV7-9	CASTVGQGVGYTF
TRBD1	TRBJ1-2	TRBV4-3	CASSQDGTGSGYGYTF
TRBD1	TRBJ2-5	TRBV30	CAWSVLQGETQYF
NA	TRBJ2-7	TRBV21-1	CASSKTGADSYEQYF
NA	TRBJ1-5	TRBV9	CASSKGDQPQHF
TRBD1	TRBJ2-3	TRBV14	CASSQDRWTGVTDTQYF
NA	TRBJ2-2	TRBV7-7	CASSLSAGRNERELFF
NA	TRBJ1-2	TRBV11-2	CASSLDNGSYTF
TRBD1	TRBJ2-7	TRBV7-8	CASSNAPGQGFSYEQYF
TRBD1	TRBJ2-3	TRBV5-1	CASSFTGVTTDTQYF
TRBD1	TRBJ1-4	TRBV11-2	CASSLTRDSYEKLFF
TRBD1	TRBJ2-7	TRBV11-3	CASSPGTVQYF
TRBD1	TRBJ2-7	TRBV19	CASSTETGEDDEQYF
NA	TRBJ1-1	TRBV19	CASSIGMNTEAFF
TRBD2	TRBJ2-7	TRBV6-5	CASSHEAGGGYEQYF
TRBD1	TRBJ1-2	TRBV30	CAWRGIQGFSFLGYGYTF
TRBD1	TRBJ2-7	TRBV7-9	CASSLSGTETYEQYF
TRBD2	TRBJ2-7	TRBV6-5	CASSTGLGVGEQYF
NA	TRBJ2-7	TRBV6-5	CASSLGRGPYEQYF
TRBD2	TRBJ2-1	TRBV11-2	CASSLDRASGGSNEQFF
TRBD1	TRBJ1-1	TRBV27	CASSPSLRGGGRGTEAFF
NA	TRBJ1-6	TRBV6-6	CASSYSEGHNSPLHF
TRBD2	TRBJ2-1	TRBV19	CASSRAGGPFNEQFF
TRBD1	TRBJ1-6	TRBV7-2	CAGGRGINSPLHF
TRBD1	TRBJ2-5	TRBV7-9	CASSPRDRGSRTQYF
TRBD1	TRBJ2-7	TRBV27	CASSLGTESSYEQYF
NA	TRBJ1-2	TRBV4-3	CASSQGTGLSNYGYTF